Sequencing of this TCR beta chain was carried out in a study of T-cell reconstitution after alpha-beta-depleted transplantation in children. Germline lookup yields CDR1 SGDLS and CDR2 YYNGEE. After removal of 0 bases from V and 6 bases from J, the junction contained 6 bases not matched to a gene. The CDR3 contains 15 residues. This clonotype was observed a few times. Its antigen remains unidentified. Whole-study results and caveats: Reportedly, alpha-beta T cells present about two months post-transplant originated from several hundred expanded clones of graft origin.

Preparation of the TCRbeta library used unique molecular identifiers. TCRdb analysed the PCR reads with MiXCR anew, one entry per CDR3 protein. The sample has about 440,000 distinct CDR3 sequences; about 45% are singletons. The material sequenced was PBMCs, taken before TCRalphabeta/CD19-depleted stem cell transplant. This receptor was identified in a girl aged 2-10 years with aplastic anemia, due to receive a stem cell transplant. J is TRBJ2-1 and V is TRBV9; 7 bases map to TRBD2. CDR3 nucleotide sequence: TGTGCCAGCAGCGTAGGCCTAGCGGAGCCCAATGAGCAGTTCTTC. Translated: CASSVGLAEPNEQFF.